The 10 T cell receptor beta chains presented below share a single source sample, sequenced in a study of cytomegalovirus exposure and HLA in healthy donors. The PCR contained 60 Vbeta and 13 Jbeta primers. The data were produced by immunoSEQ multiplex PCR, yet TCRdb's version contains in-frame clones alone and is incomplete. The sample contains 90,000 to 110,000 clones, about 80% of which appear only once. The sequenced material came from PBMCs. These receptors were taken from a man younger than 45 in good health and CMV-seronegative.

The gene calls are TRBV10-3 and TRBJ1-2, with unresolved D. Germline CDR1 ENHRY, CDR2 SYGVKD. Trimming pared 7 bases from V and 3 bases from J, leaving 12 bases between. The CDR3 is 13 amino acids. CDR3 sequence reads: CAITGDSYYGYTF. Here the CDR3 DNA reads TGTGCCATCACCGGAGATAGTTACTATGGCTACACCTTC.

CDR3 nucleotides: TGTGCCAGCTCACTCGACAGTTCCTATGGCTACACCTTC. This sequence encodes CASSLDSSYGYTF. The rearrangement joins TRBV18 to TRBJ1-2; D may be TRBD1 (5 bases). The germline CDR1 and CDR2 sequences are KGHSH and LQKENI. Trimming pared 4 bases from V and 4 bases from J, leaving 10 bases between. This CDR3 comprises 13 residues.

J is TRBJ1-5 and V is TRBV5-6; D not certain. V lost 0 bases and J lost 2, with 12 bases in between. Germline CDR1 and CDR2: SGHDT and YYEEEE. This CDR3 contains 16 residues. This CDR3 is CASSLGAGPGNQPQHF. The CDR3 DNA is TGTGCCAGCAGCTTGGGCGCGGGTCCTGGCAATCAGCCCCAGCATTTT.

This clone was picked up one time. The chain combines TRBV30 with TRBJ1-2, with 12 positions matching TRBD1. J gave up 3 bases and V 3 bases, and 8 bases lay outside the gene matches. This CDR3 comprises 16 residues. Germline loops: CDR1 GTSNPN, CDR2 SVGIG (reference sequence). Here the CDR3 DNA reads TGTGCCTGGAGCGTAGGGACAGGGGGCGTCGACTATGGCTACACCTTC. Amino acids: CAWSVGTGGVDYGYTF.

This sequence joins TRBV29-1 and TRBJ1-1; 9 bases are shared with TRBD1. V lost 7 bases and J lost 5; bases outside the gene matches: 8. Germline values: CDR1 SQVTM, CDR2 ANQGSEA. The CDR3 extends over 13 amino acids. CDR3 region: CSGNRGRETEAFF. The CDR3 coding sequence is TGCAGCGGGAACAGGGGGCGAGAGACTGAAGCTTTCTTT. The full variable domain, in which reference TRBV29-1 and TRBJ1-1 provide the parts outside the CDR3, is SAVISQKPSRDICQRGTSLTIQCQVDSQVTMMFWYRQQPGQSLTLIATANQGSEATYESGFVIDKFPISRPNLTFSTLTVSNMSPEDSSIYLCSGNRGRETEAFFGQGTRLTVV.

The chain carries TRBV11-2 and TRBJ2-3, with 10 bases identical to TRBD2. The CDR3 is 18 amino acids. The germline V gene encodes CDR1 SGHAT and CDR2 FQNNGV. V was clipped by 0 bases and J by 1 base; unmatched bases: 7. The CDR3 is CASSLDIGLAGGTDTQYF. The CDR3, as DNA: TGTGCCAGCAGCTTAGATATAGGCCTAGCGGGGGGCACAGATACGCAGTATTTT.

The CDR3 region is CASSYTGGMNTEAFF. DNA for the CDR3: TGTGCCAGCAGTTACACCGGAGGAATGAACACTGAAGCTTTCTTT. The chain combines TRBV6-5 with TRBJ1-1, with D uncertain. Germline CDR1 reads MNHEY; CDR2 reads SVGAGI. The CDR3 is made up of 15 amino acids. V was shortened by 2 bases and J by 0 bases, with 10 bases between the two germline ends.

The gene calls are TRBV6-6 and TRBJ2-7; D is unresolved. The CDR3 is made up of 12 amino acids. Germline V CDR1 and CDR2: MNHNY, SVGAGI (reference sequence). The V end was cut by 0 bases, the J end by 4 bases, with 4 bases between. The CDR3 reads CASSYSYYEQYF. CDR3 coding DNA: TGTGCCAGCAGTTACTCTTATTACGAGCAGTACTTC.

In this sample, this clone turned up once. J is TRBJ2-7 and V is TRBV28, with 8 positions matching TRBD2. The CDR3 loop spans 15 amino acids. V dropped 7 bases and J dropped 2; count of bases not matched to a gene: 10. Germline lookup yields CDR1 MDHEN and CDR2 SYDVKM. CDR3 loop: CASTPGGGRPYEQYF. The CDR3 region has the DNA TGTGCCAGCACACCCGGGGGGGGCAGACCCTACGAGCAGTACTTC.

This clone was seen a single time. V usage is TRBV18 and J usage is TRBJ1-4, with D perhaps matching TRBD1 (5 bases). CDR3 length: 16 amino acids. V gave up 3 bases and J gave up 7 bases, with 18 bases separating them. Germline CDR1 is KGHSH and CDR2 is LQKENI. The CDR3 nucleotides read TGTGCCAGCTCACCGCCACCGGAGGGGAGGAGTGAAAAACTGTTTTTT. Translation: CASSPPPEGRSEKLFF. Together with reference TRBV18 and TRBJ1-4, the CDR3 gives the full variable domain: NAGVMQNPRHLVRRRGQEARLRCSPMKGHSHVYWYRQLPEEGLKFMVYLQKENIIDESGMPKERFSAEFPKEGPSILRIQQVVRGDSAAYFCASSPPPEGRSEKLFFGSGTQLSVL.